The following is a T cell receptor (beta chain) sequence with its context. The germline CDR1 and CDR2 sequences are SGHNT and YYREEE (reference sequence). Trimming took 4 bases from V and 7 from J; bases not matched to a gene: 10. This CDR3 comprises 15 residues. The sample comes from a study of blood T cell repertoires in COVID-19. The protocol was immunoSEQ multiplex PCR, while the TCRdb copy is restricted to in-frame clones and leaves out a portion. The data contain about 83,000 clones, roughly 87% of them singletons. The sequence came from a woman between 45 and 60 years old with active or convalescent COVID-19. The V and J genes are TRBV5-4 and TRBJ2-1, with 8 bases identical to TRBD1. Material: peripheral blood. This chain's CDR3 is CASSPGDRLANEQFF. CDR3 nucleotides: TGTGCCAGCAGCCCCGGGGACAGGTTGGCGAATGAGCAGTTCTTC.